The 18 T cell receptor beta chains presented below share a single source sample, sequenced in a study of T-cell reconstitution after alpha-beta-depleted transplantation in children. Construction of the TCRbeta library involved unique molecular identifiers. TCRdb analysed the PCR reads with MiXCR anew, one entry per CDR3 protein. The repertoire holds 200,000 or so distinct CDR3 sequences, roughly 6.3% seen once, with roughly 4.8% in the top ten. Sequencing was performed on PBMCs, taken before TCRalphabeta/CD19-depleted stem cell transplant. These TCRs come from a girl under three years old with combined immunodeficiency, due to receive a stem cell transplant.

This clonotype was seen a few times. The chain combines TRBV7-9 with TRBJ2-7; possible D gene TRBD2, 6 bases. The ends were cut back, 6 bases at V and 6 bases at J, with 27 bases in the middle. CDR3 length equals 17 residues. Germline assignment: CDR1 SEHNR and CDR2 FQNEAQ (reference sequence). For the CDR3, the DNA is TGTGCCAGCAGTCCCCAGGGAGGCCCTCGGGCTAGAATCGAGCAGTACTTC. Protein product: CASSPQGGPRARIEQYF.

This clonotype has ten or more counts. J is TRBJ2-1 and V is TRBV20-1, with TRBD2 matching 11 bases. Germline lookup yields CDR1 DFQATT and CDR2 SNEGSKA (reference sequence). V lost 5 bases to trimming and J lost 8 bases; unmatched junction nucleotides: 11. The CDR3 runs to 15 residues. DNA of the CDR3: TGCAGTGCTCGTTCATTAGCGGGGGGGCGCTATGAGCAGTTCTTC. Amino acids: CSARSLAGGRYEQFF.

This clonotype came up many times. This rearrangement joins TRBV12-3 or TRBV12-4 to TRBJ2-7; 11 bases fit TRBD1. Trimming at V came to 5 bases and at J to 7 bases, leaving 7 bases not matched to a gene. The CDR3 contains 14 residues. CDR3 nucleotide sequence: TGTGCCAGCAGTCCCATGGGACAGGGGGGAGAGCAGTACTTC. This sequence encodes CASSPMGQGGEQYF.

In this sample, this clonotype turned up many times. CDR3 in amino acids: CSVGRESFPNTGELFF. CDR3 bases: TGCAGCGTTGGGCGGGAGTCTTTTCCGAACACCGGGGAGCTGTTTTTT. This chain connects TRBV29-1 to TRBJ2-2; 7 nucleotides align to TRBD2. CDR1 and CDR2 from the germline V gene are SQVTM and ANQGSEA. The CDR3 totals 16 residues. V was pared by 4 bases and J by 0 bases, with 8 bases of the junction left unmatched.

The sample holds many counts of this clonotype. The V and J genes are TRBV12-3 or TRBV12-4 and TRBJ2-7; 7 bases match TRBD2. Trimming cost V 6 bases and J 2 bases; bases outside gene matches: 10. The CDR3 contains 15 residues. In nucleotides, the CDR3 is TGTGCCAGCAGGGGGACTACTCTTCAGACCTACGAGCAGTACTTC. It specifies CASRGTTLQTYEQYF.

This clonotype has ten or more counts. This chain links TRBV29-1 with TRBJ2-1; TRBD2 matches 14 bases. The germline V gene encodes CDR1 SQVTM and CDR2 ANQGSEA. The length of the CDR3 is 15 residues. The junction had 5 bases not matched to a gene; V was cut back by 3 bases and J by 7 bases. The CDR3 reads CSVEAGTSGRNEQFF. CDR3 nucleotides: TGCAGCGTTGAGGCGGGGACTAGCGGGAGAAATGAGCAGTTCTTC.

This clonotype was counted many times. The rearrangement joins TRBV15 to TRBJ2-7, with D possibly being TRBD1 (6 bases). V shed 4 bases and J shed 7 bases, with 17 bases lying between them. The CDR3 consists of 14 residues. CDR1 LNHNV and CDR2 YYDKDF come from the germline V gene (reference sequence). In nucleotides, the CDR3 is TGTGCCACCAGCACCCAGGGGTATCAGTTGGAGCAGTACTTC. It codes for CATSTQGYQLEQYF.

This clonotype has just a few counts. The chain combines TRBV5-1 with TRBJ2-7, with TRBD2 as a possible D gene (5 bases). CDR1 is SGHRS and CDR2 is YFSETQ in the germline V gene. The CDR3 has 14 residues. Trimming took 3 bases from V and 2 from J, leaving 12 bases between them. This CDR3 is CASSSGLLTYEQYF. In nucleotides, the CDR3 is TGCGCCAGCAGCTCAGGACTGCTGACCTACGAGCAGTACTTC.

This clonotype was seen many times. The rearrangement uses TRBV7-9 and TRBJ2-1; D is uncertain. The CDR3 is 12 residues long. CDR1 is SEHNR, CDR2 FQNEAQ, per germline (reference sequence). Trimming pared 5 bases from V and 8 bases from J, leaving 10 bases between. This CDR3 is CASSINRDEQFF. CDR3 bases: TGTGCCAGCAGCATCAACCGCGATGAGCAGTTCTTC. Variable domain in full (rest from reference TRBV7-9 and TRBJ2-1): DTGVSQNPRHKITKRGQNVTFRCDPISEHNRLYWYRQTLGQGPEFLTYFQNEAQLEKSRLLSDRFSAERPKGSFSTLEIQRTEQGDSAMYLCASSINRDEQFFGPGTRLTVL.

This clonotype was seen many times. The DNA of the CDR3 is TGCAGCGTTGAAAGGGGGGAGGGGGTTGAGACCCAGTACTTC. Its translation is CSVERGEGVETQYF. The V call is TRBV29-1, the J call TRBJ2-5; maybe TRBD2 (7 bases). V lost 2 bases and J 5 bases, leaving 15 bases between the germline ends. Germline V gives CDR1 SQVTM, CDR2 ANQGSEA. The CDR3 runs 14 residues.

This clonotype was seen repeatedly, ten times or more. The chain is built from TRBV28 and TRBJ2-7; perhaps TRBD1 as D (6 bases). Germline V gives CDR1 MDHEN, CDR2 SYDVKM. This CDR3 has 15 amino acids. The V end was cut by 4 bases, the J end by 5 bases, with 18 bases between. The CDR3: CASSSAWQGNDEQYF. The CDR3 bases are TGTGCCAGCAGTTCCGCTTGGCAGGGGAACGACGAGCAGTACTTC.

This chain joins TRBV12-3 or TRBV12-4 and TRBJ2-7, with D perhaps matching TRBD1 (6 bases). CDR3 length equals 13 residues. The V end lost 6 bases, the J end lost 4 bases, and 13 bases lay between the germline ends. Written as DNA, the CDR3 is TGTGCCAGCAGCCGGGACAATAATTACGAGCAGTACTTC. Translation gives CASSRDNNYEQYF.

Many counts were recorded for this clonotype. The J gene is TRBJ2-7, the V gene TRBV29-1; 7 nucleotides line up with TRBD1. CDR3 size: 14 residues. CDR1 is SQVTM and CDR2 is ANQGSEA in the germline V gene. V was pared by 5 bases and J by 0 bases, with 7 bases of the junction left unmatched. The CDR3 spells CSVSGTESSYEQYF. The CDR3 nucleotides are TGCAGCGTTAGTGGGACAGAAAGCTCCTACGAGCAGTACTTC.

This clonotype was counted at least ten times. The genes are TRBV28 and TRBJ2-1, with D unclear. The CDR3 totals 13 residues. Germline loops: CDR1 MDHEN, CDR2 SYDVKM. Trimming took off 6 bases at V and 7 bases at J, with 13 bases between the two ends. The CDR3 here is CASSLIPENEQFF. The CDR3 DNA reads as TGTGCCAGCAGCTTAATCCCGGAAAATGAGCAGTTCTTC. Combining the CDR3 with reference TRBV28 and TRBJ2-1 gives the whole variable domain DVKVTQSSRYLVKRTGEKVFLECVQDMDHENMFWYRQDPGLGLRLIYFSYDVKMKEKGDIPEGYSVSREKKERFSLILESASTNQTSMYLCASSLIPENEQFFGPGTRLTVL.

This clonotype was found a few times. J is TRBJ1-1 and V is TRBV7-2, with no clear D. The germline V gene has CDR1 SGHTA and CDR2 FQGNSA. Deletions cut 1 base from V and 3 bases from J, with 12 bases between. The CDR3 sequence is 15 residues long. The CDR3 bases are TGTGCCAGCAGCTTAGAGGGATTCCGGGACACTGAAGCTTTCTTT. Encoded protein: CASSLEGFRDTEAFF.

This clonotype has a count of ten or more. CDR3 protein: CASSWMSGQGDSYEQYF. For the CDR3, the DNA is TGTGCCAGCAGTTGGATGTCGGGACAGGGTGATTCATACGAGCAGTACTTC. The rearrangement joins TRBV28 to TRBJ2-7, with TRBD1 identical over 9 bases. The germline CDR1 and CDR2 sequences are MDHEN and SYDVKM. V trimming: 4 bases; J trimming: 4 bases; junction bases outside the gene matches: 14. CDR3 length: 17 residues.

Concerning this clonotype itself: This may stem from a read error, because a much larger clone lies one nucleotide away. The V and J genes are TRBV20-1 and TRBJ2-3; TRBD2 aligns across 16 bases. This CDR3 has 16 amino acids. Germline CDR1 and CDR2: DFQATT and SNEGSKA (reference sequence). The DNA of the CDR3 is TGCTGTGCGGGGACTAGCGGGAGGGCCCTCACAGATACGCAGTATTTT. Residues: CCAGTSGRALTDTQYF.

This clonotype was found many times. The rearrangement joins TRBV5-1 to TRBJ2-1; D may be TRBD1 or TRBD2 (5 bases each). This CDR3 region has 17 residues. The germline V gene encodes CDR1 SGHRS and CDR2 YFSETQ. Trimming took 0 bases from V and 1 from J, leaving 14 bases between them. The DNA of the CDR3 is TGCGCCAGCAGCTTGGGGCCGGGGCGGACGTCCTACAATGAGCAGTTCTTC. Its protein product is CASSLGPGRTSYNEQFF.